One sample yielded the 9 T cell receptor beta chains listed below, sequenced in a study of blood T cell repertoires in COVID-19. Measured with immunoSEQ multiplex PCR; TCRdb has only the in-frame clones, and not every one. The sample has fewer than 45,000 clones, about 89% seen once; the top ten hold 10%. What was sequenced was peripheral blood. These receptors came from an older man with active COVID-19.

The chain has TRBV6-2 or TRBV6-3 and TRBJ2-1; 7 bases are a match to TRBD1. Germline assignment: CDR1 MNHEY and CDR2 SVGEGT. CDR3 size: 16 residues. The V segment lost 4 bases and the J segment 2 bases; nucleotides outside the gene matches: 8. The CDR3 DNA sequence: TGTGCCAGCAGTTTTCCTCGACAGGGCGCCTACAATGAGCAGTTCTTC. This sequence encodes CASSFPRQGAYNEQFF.

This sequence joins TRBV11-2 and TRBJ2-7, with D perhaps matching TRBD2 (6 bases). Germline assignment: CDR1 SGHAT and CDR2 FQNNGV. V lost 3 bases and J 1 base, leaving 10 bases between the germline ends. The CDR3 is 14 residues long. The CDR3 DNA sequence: TGTGCCAGCAGCTTCGGGGGTGCGTCCTACGAGCAGTACTTC. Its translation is CASSFGGASYEQYF. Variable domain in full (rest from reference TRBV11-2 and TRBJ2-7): EAGVAQSPRYKIIEKRQSVAFWCNPISGHATLYWYQQILGQGPKLLIQFQNNGVVDDSQLPKDRFSAERLKGVDSTLKIQPAKLEDSAVYLCASSFGGASYEQYFGPGTRLTVT.

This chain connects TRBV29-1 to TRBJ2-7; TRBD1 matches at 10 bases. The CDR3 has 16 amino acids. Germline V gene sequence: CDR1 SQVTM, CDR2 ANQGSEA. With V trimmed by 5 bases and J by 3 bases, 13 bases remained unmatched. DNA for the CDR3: TGCAGCGTTATTTGGCTGAGACAGGGGGCGGTCTACGAGCAGTACTTC. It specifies CSVIWLRQGAVYEQYF.

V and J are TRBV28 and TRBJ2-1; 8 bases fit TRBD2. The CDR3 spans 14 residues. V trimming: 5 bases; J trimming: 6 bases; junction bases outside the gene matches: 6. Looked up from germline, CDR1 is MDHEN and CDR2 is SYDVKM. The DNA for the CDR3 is TGTGCCAGCAGTGCCAGCGGGAGAGGCAATGAGCAGTTCTTC. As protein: CASSASGRGNEQFF.

DNA for the CDR3: TGTGCCATCAGTGAGTCGACCAGACTAGCGCAGTACTTGAGCTCCTACAATGAGCAGTTCTTC. As protein: CAISESTRLAQYLSSYNEQFF. The chain employs TRBV10-3 and TRBJ2-1, with 8 positions matching TRBD2. The V segment lost 0 bases and the J segment 0 bases; nucleotides outside the gene matches: 16. Germline assignment: CDR1 ENHRY and CDR2 SYGVKD. The CDR3 extends over 21 amino acids.

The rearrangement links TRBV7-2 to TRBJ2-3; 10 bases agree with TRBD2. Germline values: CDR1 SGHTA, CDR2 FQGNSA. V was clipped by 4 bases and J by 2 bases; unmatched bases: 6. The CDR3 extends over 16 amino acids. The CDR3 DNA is TGTGCCAGCAGCTCCTTAGCGGGGGGATACACAGATACGCAGTATTTT. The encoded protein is CASSSLAGGYTDTQYF.

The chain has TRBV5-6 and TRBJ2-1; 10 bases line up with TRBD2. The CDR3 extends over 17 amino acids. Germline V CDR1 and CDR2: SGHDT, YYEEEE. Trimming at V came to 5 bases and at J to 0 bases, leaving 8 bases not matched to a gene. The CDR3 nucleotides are TGTGCCAGCAGGTTCAGGACTAGCGGCAGCTCCTACAATGAGCAGTTCTTC. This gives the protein CASRFRTSGSSYNEQFF.

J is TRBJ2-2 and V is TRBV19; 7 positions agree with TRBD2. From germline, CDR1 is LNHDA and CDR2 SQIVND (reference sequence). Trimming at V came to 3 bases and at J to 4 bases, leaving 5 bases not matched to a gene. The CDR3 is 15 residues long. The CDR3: CASSMSGGGTGELFF. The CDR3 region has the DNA TGTGCCAGTAGTATGTCGGGAGGTGGCACCGGGGAGCTGTTTTTT.

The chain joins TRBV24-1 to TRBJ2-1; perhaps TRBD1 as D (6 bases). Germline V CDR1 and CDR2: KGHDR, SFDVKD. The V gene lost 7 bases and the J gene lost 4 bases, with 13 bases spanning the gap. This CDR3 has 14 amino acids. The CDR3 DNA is TGTGCCACCAGAGGGGGTGCATATTACAATGAGCAGTTCTTC. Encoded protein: CATRGGAYYNEQFF.